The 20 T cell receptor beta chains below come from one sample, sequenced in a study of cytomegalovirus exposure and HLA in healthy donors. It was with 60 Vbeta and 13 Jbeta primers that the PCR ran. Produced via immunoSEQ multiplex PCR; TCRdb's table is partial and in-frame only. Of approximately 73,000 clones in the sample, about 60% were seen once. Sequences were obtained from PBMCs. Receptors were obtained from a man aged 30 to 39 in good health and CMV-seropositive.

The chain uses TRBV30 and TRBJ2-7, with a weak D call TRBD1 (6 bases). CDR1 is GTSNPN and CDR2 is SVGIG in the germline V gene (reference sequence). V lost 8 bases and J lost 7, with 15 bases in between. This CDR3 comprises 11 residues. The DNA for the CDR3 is TGTGCCCGAGGGGGTTCAAAAGAGCAGTACTTC. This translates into CARGGSKEQYF.

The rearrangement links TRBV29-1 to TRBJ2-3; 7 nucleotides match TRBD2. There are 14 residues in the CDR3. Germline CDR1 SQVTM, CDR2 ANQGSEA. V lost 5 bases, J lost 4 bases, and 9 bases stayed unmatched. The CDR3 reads CSVSRAGVSDTQYF. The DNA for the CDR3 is TGCAGCGTTAGCCGGGCGGGAGTATCAGATACGCAGTATTTT.

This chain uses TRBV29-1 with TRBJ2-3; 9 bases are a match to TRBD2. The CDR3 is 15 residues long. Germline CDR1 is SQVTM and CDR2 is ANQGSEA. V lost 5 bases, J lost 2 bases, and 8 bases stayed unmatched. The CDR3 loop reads CSVTLGLANTDTQYF. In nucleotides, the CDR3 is TGCAGCGTTACCCTGGGACTAGCTAACACAGATACGCAGTATTTT.

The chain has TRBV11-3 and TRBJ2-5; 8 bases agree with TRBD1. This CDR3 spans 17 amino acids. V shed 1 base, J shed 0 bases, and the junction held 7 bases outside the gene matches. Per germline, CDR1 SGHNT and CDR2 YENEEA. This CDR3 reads CASSLGGQGPYQETQYF. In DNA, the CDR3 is TGTGCCAGCAGCTTAGGAGGACAGGGCCCGTACCAAGAGACCCAGTACTTC. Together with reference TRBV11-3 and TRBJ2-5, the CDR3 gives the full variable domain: EAGVVQSPRYKIIEKKQPVAFWCNPISGHNTLYWYLQNLGQGPELLIRYENEEAVDDSQLPKDRFSAERLKGVDSTLKIQPAELGDSAVYLCASSLGGQGPYQETQYFGPGTRLLVL.

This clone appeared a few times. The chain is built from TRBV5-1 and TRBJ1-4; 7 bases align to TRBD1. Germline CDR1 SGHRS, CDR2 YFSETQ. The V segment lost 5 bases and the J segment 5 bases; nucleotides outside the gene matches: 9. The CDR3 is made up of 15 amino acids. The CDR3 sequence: CASSRRPGGNEKLFF. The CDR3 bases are TGCGCCAGCAGTAGAAGGCCAGGGGGGAATGAAAAACTGTTTTTT.

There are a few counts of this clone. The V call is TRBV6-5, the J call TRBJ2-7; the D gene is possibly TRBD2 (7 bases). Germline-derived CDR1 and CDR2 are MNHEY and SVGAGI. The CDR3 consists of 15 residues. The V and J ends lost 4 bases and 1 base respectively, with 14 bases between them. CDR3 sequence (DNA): TGTGCCAGCAGTTCTGGGGGGGCACCTTCCTACGAGCAGTACTTC. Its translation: CASSSGGAPSYEQYF.

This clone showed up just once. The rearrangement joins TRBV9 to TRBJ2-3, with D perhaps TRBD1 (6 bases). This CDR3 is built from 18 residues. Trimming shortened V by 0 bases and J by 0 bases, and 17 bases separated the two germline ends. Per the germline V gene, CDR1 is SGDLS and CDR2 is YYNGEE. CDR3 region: CASSVGTDPLTSTDTQYF. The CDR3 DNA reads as TGTGCCAGCAGCGTAGGGACAGACCCCCTTACTAGCACAGATACGCAGTATTTT.

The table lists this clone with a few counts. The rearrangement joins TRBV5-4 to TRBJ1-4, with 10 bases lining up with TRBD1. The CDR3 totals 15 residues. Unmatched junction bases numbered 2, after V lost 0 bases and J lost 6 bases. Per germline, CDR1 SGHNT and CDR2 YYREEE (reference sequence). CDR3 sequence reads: CASSLGTGGYEKLFF. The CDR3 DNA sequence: TGTGCCAGCAGCTTGGGGACAGGGGGTTATGAAAAACTGTTTTTT.

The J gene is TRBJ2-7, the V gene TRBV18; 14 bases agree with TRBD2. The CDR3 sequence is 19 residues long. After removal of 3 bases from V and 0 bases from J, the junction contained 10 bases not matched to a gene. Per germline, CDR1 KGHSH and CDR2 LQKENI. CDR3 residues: CASSPDWTSGGRRSYEQYF. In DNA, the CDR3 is TGTGCCAGCTCACCCGACTGGACTAGCGGGGGGCGCCGCTCCTACGAGCAGTACTTC.

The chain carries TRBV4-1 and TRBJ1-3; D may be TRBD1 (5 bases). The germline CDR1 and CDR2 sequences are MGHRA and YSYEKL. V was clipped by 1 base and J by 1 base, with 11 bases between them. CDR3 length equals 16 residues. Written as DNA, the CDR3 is TGCGCCAGCAGCCAAGCCGACGGGGGGTCTGGAAACACCATATATTTT. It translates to CASSQADGGSGNTIYF.

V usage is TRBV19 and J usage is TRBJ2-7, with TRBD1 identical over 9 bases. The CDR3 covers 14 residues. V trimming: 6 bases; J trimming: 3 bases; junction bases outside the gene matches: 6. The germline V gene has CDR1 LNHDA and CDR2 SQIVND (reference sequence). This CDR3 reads CASRDRTGDYEQYF. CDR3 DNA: TGTGCCAGTAGGGACCGGACAGGGGACTACGAGCAGTACTTC.

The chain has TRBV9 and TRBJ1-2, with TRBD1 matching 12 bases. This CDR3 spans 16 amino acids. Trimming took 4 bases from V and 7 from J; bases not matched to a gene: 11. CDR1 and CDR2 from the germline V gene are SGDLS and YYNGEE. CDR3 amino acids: CASSWGTGGAWSGYTF. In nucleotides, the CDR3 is TGTGCCAGCAGCTGGGGGACAGGGGGCGCCTGGAGTGGCTACACCTTC.

Here the CDR3 DNA reads TGCGCCAGCAGTGAGCTCGTGAACACCGGGGAGCTGTTTTTT. This gives the protein CASSELVNTGELFF. The J gene is TRBJ2-2, the V gene TRBV10-1; no clear D gene. Deletions cut 2 bases from V and 1 base from J, with 5 bases between. CDR1 is WNHNN, CDR2 SYGVQD, per germline (reference sequence). The CDR3 runs to 14 residues.

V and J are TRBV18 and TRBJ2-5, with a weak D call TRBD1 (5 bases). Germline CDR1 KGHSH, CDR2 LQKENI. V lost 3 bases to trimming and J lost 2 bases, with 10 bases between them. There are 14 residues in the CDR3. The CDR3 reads CASSPRQSQETQYF. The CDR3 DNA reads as TGTGCCAGCTCACCCCGACAGTCGCAAGAGACCCAGTACTTC. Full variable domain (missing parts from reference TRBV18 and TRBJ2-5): NAGVMQNPRHLVRRRGQEARLRCSPMKGHSHVYWYRQLPEEGLKFMVYLQKENIIDESGMPKERFSAEFPKEGPSILRIQQVVRGDSAAYFCASSPRQSQETQYFGPGTRLLVL.

The CDR3 nucleotides read TGTGCCTGGAGTGTGGCAGGGAACAGCAATCAGCCCCAGCATTTT. It codes for CAWSVAGNSNQPQHF. The chain links TRBV30 to TRBJ1-5, with D possibly TRBD1 on 5 matching bases. In germline, CDR1 is GTSNPN, CDR2 SVGIG (reference sequence). The CDR3 sequence is 15 residues long. The germline V and J ends were trimmed by 0 bases and 1 base, with 10 bases remaining between them.

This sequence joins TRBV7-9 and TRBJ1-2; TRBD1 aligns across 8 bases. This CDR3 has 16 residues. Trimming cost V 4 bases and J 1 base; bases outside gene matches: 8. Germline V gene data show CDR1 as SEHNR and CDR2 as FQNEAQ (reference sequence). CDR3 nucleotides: TGTGCCAGCAGCTCGTACGACAGGGGTAATAACTATGGCTACACCTTC. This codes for CASSSYDRGNNYGYTF.

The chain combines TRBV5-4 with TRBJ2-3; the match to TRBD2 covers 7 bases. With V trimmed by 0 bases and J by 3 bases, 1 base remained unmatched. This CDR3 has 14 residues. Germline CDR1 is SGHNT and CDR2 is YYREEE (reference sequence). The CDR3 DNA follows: TGTGCCAGCAGCTTGGAGCGGGGTACAGATACGCAGTATTTT. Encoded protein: CASSLERGTDTQYF.

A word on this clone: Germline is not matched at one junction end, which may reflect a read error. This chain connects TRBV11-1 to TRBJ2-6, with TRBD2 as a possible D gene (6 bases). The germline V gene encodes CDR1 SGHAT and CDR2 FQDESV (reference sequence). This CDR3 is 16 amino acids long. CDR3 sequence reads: CASRRWEESGANVLIF. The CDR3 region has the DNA TGTGCCAGCAGACGCTGGGAGGAGTCTGGGGCCAACGTCCTGATTTTC.

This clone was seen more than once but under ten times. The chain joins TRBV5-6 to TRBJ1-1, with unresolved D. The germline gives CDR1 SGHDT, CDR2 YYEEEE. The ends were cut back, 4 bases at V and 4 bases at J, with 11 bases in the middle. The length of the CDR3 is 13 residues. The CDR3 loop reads CASSIGLVTEAFF. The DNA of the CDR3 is TGTGCCAGCAGCATCGGGTTGGTCACTGAAGCTTTCTTT.

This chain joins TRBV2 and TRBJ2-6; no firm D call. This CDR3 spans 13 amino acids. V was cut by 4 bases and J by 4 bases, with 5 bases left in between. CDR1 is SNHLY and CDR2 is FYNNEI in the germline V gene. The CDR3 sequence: CASSAFGANVLTF. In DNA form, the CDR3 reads TGTGCCAGCAGTGCCTTCGGGGCCAACGTCCTGACTTTC.